This TCR beta chain was observed in a study of human T cells and chemical hapten exposure. Each CDR3 protein is one row after TCRdb ran MiXCR on the RACE reads. The data contain 350,000 to 450,000 distinct CDR3 sequences, 4% to 6% of them seen just once; the ten biggest clones take up 2.6%. Germline CDR1 is SGDLS and CDR2 is YYNGEE. Trimming pared 0 bases from V and 7 bases from J, leaving 11 bases between. This CDR3 region has 14 residues. Time point denoted: pre-sensitization, week 0. Treatment here: therapeutic diphenylcyclopropenone sensitization with weekly scalp DPC. This clonotype was picked up many times.

V usage is TRBV9 and J usage is TRBJ1-5; D is unresolved. The sample here was whole blood, taken in connection with sensitization to the hapten diphenylcyclopropenone (DPC). The TCR originated in a woman aged 45-65 years with alopecia areata. Some clones in this sample may be carry-over from other donors' samples. The CDR3 spells CASSVEGGYQPQHF. The CDR3 nucleotides read TGTGCCAGCAGCGTAGAAGGAGGTTACCAGCCCCAGCATTTT. The complete variable domain, with remaining parts taken from reference TRBV9 and TRBJ1-5, reads DSGVTQTPKHLITATGQRVTLRCSPRSGDLSVYWYQQSLDQGLQFLIQYYNGEERAKGNILERFSAQQFPDLHSELNLSSLELGDSALYFCASSVEGGYQPQHFGDGTRLSIL.